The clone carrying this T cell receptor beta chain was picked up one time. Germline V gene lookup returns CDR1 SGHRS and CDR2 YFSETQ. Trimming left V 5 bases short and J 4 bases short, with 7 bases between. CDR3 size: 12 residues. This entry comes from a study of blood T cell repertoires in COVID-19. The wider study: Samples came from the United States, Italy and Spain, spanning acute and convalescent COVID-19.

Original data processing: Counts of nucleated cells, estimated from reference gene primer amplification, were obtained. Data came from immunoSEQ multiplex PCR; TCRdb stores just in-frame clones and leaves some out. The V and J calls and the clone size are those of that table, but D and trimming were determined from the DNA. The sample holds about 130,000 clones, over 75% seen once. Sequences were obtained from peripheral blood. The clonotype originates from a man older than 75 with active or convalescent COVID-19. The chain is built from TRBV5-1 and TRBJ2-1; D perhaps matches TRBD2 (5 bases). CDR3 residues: CASRADYNEQFF. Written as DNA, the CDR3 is TGCGCCAGCAGAGCGGATTACAATGAGCAGTTCTTC.